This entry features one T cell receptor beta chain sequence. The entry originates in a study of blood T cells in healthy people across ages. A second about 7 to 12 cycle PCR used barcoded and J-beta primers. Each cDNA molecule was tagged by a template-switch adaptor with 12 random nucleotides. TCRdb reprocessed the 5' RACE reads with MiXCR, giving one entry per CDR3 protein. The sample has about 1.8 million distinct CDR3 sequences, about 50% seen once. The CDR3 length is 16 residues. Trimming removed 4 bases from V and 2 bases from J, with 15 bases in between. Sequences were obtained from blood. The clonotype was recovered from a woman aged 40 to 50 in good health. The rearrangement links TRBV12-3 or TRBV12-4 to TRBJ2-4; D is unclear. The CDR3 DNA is TGTGCCAGCAGTTCGCGTGGTGACCGGTCCAAAAACATTCAGTACTTC. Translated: CASSSRGDRSKNIQYF.